A single sample is the source of the 18 T cell receptor beta chains below, sequenced in a study of T cells in Graves' hyperthyroidism and ophthalmopathy (dated by TCRdb to between 2017 and 2020). Library preparation used multiplex PCR. Sequencing relied on an Illumina HiSeq 2000. The TCR beta CDR3 regions were amplified from RNA transcripts. The first round of RT-PCR for the TCR CDR3 was performed with the HTBI primer set and the Qiagen OneStep RT-PCR kit. TCRdb handled the public reads itself, with Q25 trimming in fastp and clone calling in MiXCR, and kept productive beta chains. Rows merge per CDR3 protein into single entries with the most common DNA and genes. A total of some 440,000 distinct CDR3 sequences appear in this sample, 15% to 18% of them only once. Roughly an eighth of the sample goes to the ten largest clones. Sample: blood. These receptors originate from a woman between 18 and 30 years old with Graves' hyperthyroidism.

The rearrangement joins TRBV19 to TRBJ2-1; TRBD1 aligns across 8 bases. The CDR3 sequence is 15 residues long. Germline trimming cut 5 bases from V and 0 bases from J; bases unmatched to any gene: 3. Germline assignment: CDR1 LNHDA and CDR2 SQIVND (reference sequence). The CDR3 coding sequence is TGTGCCAGTAGTTATACAGGGGGCTCCTACAATGAGCAGTTCTTC. It yields the protein CASSYTGGSYNEQFF.

V and J are TRBV12-3 or TRBV12-4 and TRBJ1-4; tentative D call: TRBD1 (6 bases). The CDR3 runs 13 residues. V lost 8 bases and J 8 bases, leaving 15 bases between the germline ends. CDR3 loop: CASGSGVREKLFF. Written as DNA, the CDR3 is TGTGCCAGCGGCTCAGGGGTACGGGAAAAACTGTTTTTT.

This clonotype was detected only a few times. The chain has TRBV12-3 or TRBV12-4 and TRBJ1-3; 7 nucleotides line up with TRBD1. V trimming: 7 bases; J trimming: 0 bases; junction bases outside the gene matches: 9. The CDR3 runs to 16 residues. The CDR3 nucleotides are TGTGCCAGCACTCGAAACAGGGGCATCTCTGGAAACACCATATATTTT. Translation: CASTRNRGISGNTIYF.

This clonotype was picked up a small number of times. The rearrangement links TRBV10-1 to TRBJ1-1; D is ambiguous. The CDR3 is 13 amino acids. Germline lookup yields CDR1 WNHNN and CDR2 SYGVQD (reference sequence). V lost 4 bases and J 4 bases, leaving 10 bases between the germline ends. The CDR3 here is CASSAAQSTEAFF. CDR3 in DNA: TGCGCCAGCAGTGCCGCCCAGTCCACTGAAGCTTTCTTT.

This clonotype was counted between two and nine times. J is TRBJ1-1 and V is TRBV10-3, with 8 bases matching TRBD1. From germline, CDR1 is ENHRY and CDR2 SYGVKD. The V segment lost 9 bases and the J segment 0 bases; nucleotides outside the gene matches: 6. This CDR3 region has 14 residues. The DNA for the CDR3 is TGTGCCATTGGGACAGGAACCTTGAACACTGAAGCTTTCTTT. This gives the protein CAIGTGTLNTEAFF.

This clonotype appeared a few times. The rearrangement joins TRBV19 to TRBJ1-1; D is perhaps TRBD1 (5 bases). This CDR3 has 15 residues. Looked up from germline, CDR1 is LNHDA and CDR2 is SQIVND (reference sequence). V was trimmed by 9 bases and J by 1 base, leaving 18 bases between them. CDR3 residues: CAREKGAKTNTEAFF. The DNA of the CDR3 is TGTGCCAGGGAGAAAGGGGCTAAAACGAACACTGAAGCTTTCTTT.

CDR3 in DNA: TGTGCCAGCAGCCAAGTCGGGGGGACTAGGGCTGGGGCCAACGTCCTGACTTTC. Protein: CASSQVGGTRAGANVLTF. The V call is TRBV3-1, the J call TRBJ2-6; 8 bases are shared with TRBD2. Germline CDR1 LGHDT, CDR2 YNNKEL (reference sequence). The CDR3 runs to 18 residues. V lost 1 base to trimming and J lost 2 bases; unmatched junction nucleotides: 7.

This clonotype was observed many times. V is TRBV12-3 or TRBV12-4 and J is TRBJ2-5; TRBD1 matches at 9 bases. The V segment lost 3 bases and the J segment 5 bases; nucleotides outside the gene matches: 16. The CDR3 contains 18 residues. For the CDR3, the DNA is TGTGCCAGCAGTTTTCTCCCCGGGACAGGGACGAAGAGGGAGACCCAGTACTTC. Its translation is CASSFLPGTGTKRETQYF.

Concerning this clonotype itself: Germline is not matched at one junction end, which may reflect a read error. The V call is TRBV19, the J call TRBJ1-1, with TRBD1 matching 10 bases. The CDR3 sequence is 13 residues long. Germline V gene lookup returns CDR1 LNHDA and CDR2 SQIVND (reference sequence). CDR3 DNA sequence: TGCGGGACAGGGGATGGGAAGAACACTGAAGCTTTCTTT. Residues: CGTGDGKNTEAFF.

This clonotype was counted a few times. J is TRBJ1-3 and V is TRBV28; D perhaps matches TRBD1 (6 bases). CDR1 MDHEN and CDR2 SYDVKM come from the germline V gene. CDR3 size: 16 residues. Deletions cut 5 bases from V and 0 bases from J, with 14 bases between. The CDR3 DNA is TGTGCCAGCAGTGCCACCAGGGGCCTCTCTGGAAACACCATATATTTT. Its protein is CASSATRGLSGNTIYF.

In this sample, this clonotype turned up many times. CDR3 sequence (DNA): TGTGCCAGCAGCCGACGGCCTAGCGGGGGGGCGTACGAGCAGTACTTC. Translated, it gives CASSRRPSGGAYEQYF. The gene calls are TRBV7-8 and TRBJ2-7, with 12 nucleotides matching TRBD2. Germline CDR1 reads SGHVS; CDR2 reads FQNEAQ. The CDR3 consists of 16 residues. The ends lost 5 bases at V and 4 bases at J; junction bases unmatched: 9.

This chain connects TRBV19 to TRBJ1-5; the match to TRBD1 covers 8 bases. Germline assignment: CDR1 LNHDA and CDR2 SQIVND (reference sequence). Germline trimming cut 2 bases from V and 6 bases from J; bases unmatched to any gene: 9. CDR3 length equals 16 residues. CDR3 in amino acids: CASSIRSGQGGQPQHF. The CDR3 DNA reads as TGTGCCAGTAGTATACGTAGCGGACAGGGAGGTCAGCCCCAGCATTTT. The variable domain in full, completed from reference TRBV19 and TRBJ1-5, reads DGGITQSPKYLFRKEGQNVTLSCEQNLNHDAMYWYRQDPGQGLRLIYYSQIVNDFQKGDIAEGYSVSREKKESFPLTVTSAQKNPTAFYLCASSIRSGQGGQPQHFGDGTRLSIL.

This clonotype was detected many times. The CDR3 sequence: CASSGYRGRRTEAFF. The CDR3 DNA reads TGTGCCAGCAGTGGATACAGGGGGCGACGAACTGAAGCTTTCTTT. The chain couples TRBV12-3 or TRBV12-4 to TRBJ1-1; 9 positions agree with TRBD1. V shed 5 bases and J 5 bases; nucleotides not matched to a gene: 9. The CDR3 loop spans 15 amino acids.

The table lists this clonotype with many counts. The J gene is TRBJ2-7, the V gene TRBV11-2, with a tentative D call TRBD1 (6 bases). Trimming removed 5 bases at V and 5 bases at J, with 19 bases between. Looked up from germline, CDR1 is SGHAT and CDR2 is FQNNGV. The CDR3 covers 15 residues. The chain's CDR3 is CASSAIQGSVDEQYF. The CDR3 DNA is TGTGCCAGCAGCGCCATACAGGGATCTGTTGACGAGCAGTACTTC.

This clonotype has more than one count but fewer than ten. Written as DNA, the CDR3 is TGCGCCAGCAGCCTCCGGGACAGACCTGGGGAGACCCAGTACTTC. Amino acid sequence: CASSLRDRPGETQYF. The chain combines TRBV4-3 with TRBJ2-5; 7 nucleotides line up with TRBD1. The CDR3 spans 15 residues. With 4 bases clipped from V and 5 bases from J, the junction kept 10 bases outside the gene matches. In germline, CDR1 is LGHNA, CDR2 YSLEER.

V gene TRBV6-1 combines with J gene TRBJ2-3; D may correspond to TRBD1 or TRBD2 (5 bases each). The CDR3 contains 13 residues. V was shortened by 6 bases and J by 3 bases, with 10 bases between the two germline ends. Germline CDR1 MNHNS, CDR2 SASEGT. CDR3 residues: CASRRDPTDTQYF. The CDR3 DNA sequence: TGTGCCAGCAGACGGGACCCGACAGATACGCAGTATTTT.

This clonotype was seen a few times. This chain connects TRBV13 to TRBJ2-1; 9 bases fit TRBD1. The ends lost 0 bases at V and 6 bases at J; junction bases unmatched: 3. CDR1 PRHDT and CDR2 FYEKMQ come from the germline V gene (reference sequence). The CDR3 spans 15 residues. The DNA of the CDR3 is TGTGCCAGCAGCTTAGGCTACAGGGGGCGCAATGAGCAGTTCTTC. Encoded protein: CASSLGYRGRNEQFF. The full variable domain, with the rest looked up from reference TRBV13 and TRBJ2-1, is AAGVIQSPRHLIKEKRETATLKCYPIPRHDTVYWYQQGPGQDPQFLISFYEKMQSDKGSIPDRFSAQQFSDYHSELNMSSLELGDSALYFCASSLGYRGRNEQFFGPGTRLTVL.

This clonotype appeared a few times. V is TRBV7-2 and J is TRBJ2-2; TRBD2 matches at 9 bases. J was trimmed by 7 bases and V by 0 bases; bases with no gene match: 3. From germline, CDR1 is SGHTA and CDR2 FQGNSA. The CDR3 consists of 15 residues. The CDR3 here is CASSLAGLAVGELFF. The CDR3 DNA is TGTGCCAGCAGCTTAGCGGGACTAGCTGTCGGGGAGCTGTTTTTT.